The 19 T cell receptor beta chains below were found in one sample sequenced in a study of CXCR3-negative and CXCR3-positive naive CD8 T cells. Study results and caveats: CXCR3-positive naive cells carried more hydrophobic TRB CDR3s than CXCR3-negative ones.

No antigens are known for them. The TRB libraries of cDNA were built by UMI-labeled 5' RACE. After re-calling the 5' RACE reads, TCRdb lists one entry per CDR3 protein, DNA absent. The sample has about 63,000 distinct CDR3 sequences, and its top ten clones hold 4% to 5.5%. The sample consisted of naive CXCR3+ CD8+ T cells from blood. Subset here: CD45RO-CCR7+CD27+CD95- naive CD8+ T cells expressing CXCR3 (TNR3+). The receptors here all came from a human donor in good health. Some clones in this sample may be carry-over from other donors' samples.

This rearrangement joins TRBV29-1 to TRBJ2-1; TCRdb picks TRBD2, but there is no DNA to check that call. The germline gives CDR1 SQVTM, CDR2 ANQGSEA. The CDR3 is 12 residues long. CDR3 sequence reads: CSVPSEGTEQFF.

V gene TRBV20-1 combines with J gene TRBJ1-1. Germline CDR1 is DFQATT and CDR2 is SNEGSKA (reference sequence). The CDR3 has 15 residues. The CDR3 loop is CSALDRPPAGTEAFF.

This chain links TRBV7-2 with TRBJ2-3. The CDR3 runs to 12 residues. The germline gives CDR1 SGHTA, CDR2 FQGNSA. The chain's CDR3 is CASSYMGDTQYF.

The chain carries TRBV7-6 and TRBJ2-3; the TCRdb call, TRBD2, lacks DNA for checking. There are 12 residues in the CDR3. Germline V gives CDR1 SGHVS, CDR2 FNYEAQ. The CDR3 here is CASSGRADTQYF.

J is TRBJ2-2 and V is TRBV7-7; as DNA is missing, the TRBD2 call by TCRdb cannot be tested. CDR1 and CDR2 from the germline V gene are SSHAT and FNYEAQ (reference sequence). The CDR3 has 18 amino acids. The CDR3 loop is CASSRFPGLAVNTGEVFF.

The V and J genes are TRBV29-1 and TRBJ1-1; without DNA, the TCRdb call of TRBD1 cannot be checked. From germline, CDR1 is SQVTM and CDR2 ANQGSEA. This CDR3 spans 15 amino acids. CDR3 amino acids: CSVERWDQGGTEAFF.

The rearrangement joins TRBV7-2 to TRBJ2-7; the D call of TRBD1 rests on TCRdb alone, since no DNA is present to check it. There are 14 residues in the CDR3. Germline CDR1 reads SGHTA; CDR2 reads FQGNSA. The CDR3 region is CATLKGGPSYEQYF. The full variable domain, its missing parts supplied by reference TRBV7-2 and TRBJ2-7, is GAGVSQSPSNKVTEKGKDVELRCDPISGHTALYWYRQSLGQGLEFLIYFQGNSAPDKSGLPSDRFSAERTGGSVSTLTIQRTQQEDSAVYLCATLKGGPSYEQYFGPGTRLTVT.

The rearrangement uses TRBV29-1 and TRBJ2-2. Germline V CDR1 and CDR2: SQVTM, ANQGSEA. The CDR3 totals 13 residues. The CDR3 loop is CSVVKPDSGELFF.

The chain uses TRBV29-1 and TRBJ2-5; as DNA is missing, the TRBD1 call by TCRdb cannot be tested. The CDR3 spans 17 residues. Germline V lookup: CDR1 SQVTM, CDR2 ANQGSEA. CDR3: CSVEDPSGPPGPETQYF.

The V and J genes are TRBV7-8 and TRBJ2-1; TCRdb's D call, TRBD1, is unchecked because there is no DNA. This CDR3 comprises 15 residues. The germline V gene has CDR1 SGHVS and CDR2 FQNEAQ. This chain's CDR3 is CASSTPIRSYNEQFF.

The V call is TRBV5-1, the J call TRBJ2-7; checking the TCRdb D call of TRBD1 is not possible without DNA. There are 17 residues in the CDR3. CDR1 and CDR2 (germline): SGHRS, YFSETQ. This chain's CDR3 is CASSLEGDRIKGYEQYF.

This sequence joins TRBV29-1 and TRBJ2-7; TCRdb's D call of TRBD2 is untestable without DNA. Germline V CDR1 and CDR2: SQVTM, ANQGSEA. The CDR3 length is 18 residues. The CDR3 protein is CSVVADSGSASKTYEQYF.

V is TRBV7-8 and J is TRBJ2-2. CDR3 size: 18 residues. In germline, CDR1 is SGHVS, CDR2 FQNEAQ. Here the CDR3 reads CASSAATLWSTNTGELFF.

The chain couples TRBV30 to TRBJ1-1; checking the TCRdb D call of TRBD1 is not possible without DNA. The CDR3 covers 15 residues. The V gene's germline CDR1 is GTSNPN and CDR2 SVGIG (reference sequence). Here the CDR3 reads CAWSPTGGWNTEAFF.

CDR3 amino acids: CASSESFLDQGTYNEQFF. The chain combines TRBV25-1 with TRBJ2-1. The CDR3 contains 18 residues. Germline-derived CDR1 and CDR2 are MGHDK and SYGVNS.

The chain is built from TRBV6-2 or TRBV6-3 and TRBJ2-1; TCRdb's D gene call, TRBD1, goes unchecked for lack of DNA. Germline V gene sequence: CDR1 MNHEY, CDR2 SVGEGT. The CDR3 totals 14 residues. The CDR3 spells CASSYSGTSNEQFF.

The chain links TRBV4-1 to TRBJ2-1. CDR3 size: 17 residues. CDR1 MGHRA and CDR2 YSYEKL come from the germline V gene. This CDR3 is CASSQDSAAGMDNEQFF.

The V call is TRBV9, the J call TRBJ2-1; checking the TCRdb D call of TRBD1 is not possible without DNA. The length of the CDR3 is 15 residues. Germline V gives CDR1 SGDLS, CDR2 YYNGEE. The CDR3 loop reads CASSVGSGGYNEQFF.

The chain links TRBV7-6 to TRBJ2-5. The germline CDR1 and CDR2 sequences are SGHVS and FNYEAQ. CDR3 size: 16 residues. The CDR3 sequence is CASSLLGLGSEETQYF.